This T cell receptor (beta chain) stems from a study of blood T cell repertoires in COVID-19. Study background: Sample material is recorded as cDNA or gDNA derived from T cells, B-cell-depleted T cells, or PBMCs.

In the source study's methods: Cell counts per sample came from amplifying reference gene primers. Sequencing was performed with immunoSEQ multiplex PCR; in TCRdb, only in-frame clones are kept and a portion is missing. V and J calls plus clone size are reproduced from that table; the DNA served to infer D and trimming. This table has 170,000 or so clones, about 86% appearing once. The sample comprised peripheral blood. This TCR came from a man in his fifties or sixties with active or convalescent COVID-19.

The CDR3 DNA is TGCGCCAGCAGCTTGGTGGAGGCATATAATTCACCCCTCCACTTT. It yields the protein CASSLVEAYNSPLHF. The chain employs TRBV5-1 and TRBJ1-6, with D hard to call. CDR1 and CDR2 (germline): SGHRS, YFSETQ. Trimming took 0 bases from V and 4 from J, leaving 8 bases between them. The CDR3 sequence is 15 residues long.